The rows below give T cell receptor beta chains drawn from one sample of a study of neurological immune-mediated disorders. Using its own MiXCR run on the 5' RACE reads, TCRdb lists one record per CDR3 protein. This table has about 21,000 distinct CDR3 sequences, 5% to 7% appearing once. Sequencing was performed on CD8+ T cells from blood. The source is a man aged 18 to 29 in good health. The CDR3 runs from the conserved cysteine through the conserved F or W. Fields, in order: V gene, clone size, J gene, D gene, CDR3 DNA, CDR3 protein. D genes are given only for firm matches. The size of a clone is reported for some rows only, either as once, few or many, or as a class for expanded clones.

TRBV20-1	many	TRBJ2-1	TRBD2	TGCAGTGCTGGACTAGCGAGCATCTACAATGAGCAGTTCTTC	CSAGLASIYNEQFF
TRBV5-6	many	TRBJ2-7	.	TGTGCCAGCAGCTTGGTGGATTATGGCTACGAGCAGTACTTC	CASSLVDYGYEQYF
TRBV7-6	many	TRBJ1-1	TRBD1	TGTGCCAGCAGCATACCAATAGGGACCGGGACAGGAGAAGCTTTCTTT	CASSIPIGTGTGEAFF
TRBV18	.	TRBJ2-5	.	TGTGCCAGCTCACCCGGCCAGGGGCTTTATCGAGAGACCCAGTACTTC	CASSPGQGLYRETQYF
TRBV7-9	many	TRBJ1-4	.	TGTGCCAGCAGCTCGCCCACCTCCCCGGGGACGACAACTAATGAAAAACTGTTTTTT	CASSSPTSPGTTTNEKLFF
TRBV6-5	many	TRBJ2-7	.	TGTGCCAGCAGTTACTCTGGACTGAGCTACGAGCAGTACTTC	CASSYSGLSYEQYF
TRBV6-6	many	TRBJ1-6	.	TGTGCCAGCAGTTACGATTCACCCCTCCACTTT	CASSYDSPLHF
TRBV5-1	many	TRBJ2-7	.	TGCGCCAGCAGCTTGGGGGGACTCGAGCAGTACTTC	CASSLGGLEQYF
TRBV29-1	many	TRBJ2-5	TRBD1	TGCAGCATCTGGACAGGGGTAGGCGAGACCCAGTACTTC	CSIWTGVGETQYF
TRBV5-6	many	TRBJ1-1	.	TGTGCCAGCAGCGCCGTTGGTGGGAACACTGAAGCTTTCTTT	CASSAVGGNTEAFF
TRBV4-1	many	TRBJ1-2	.	TGCGCCAGCAGCCAAGATGTTGGAGGGTTGATGGATGGCTACACCTTC	CASSQDVGGLMDGYTF
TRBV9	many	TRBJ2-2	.	TGTGCCAGCAGGGCGGTCCGGGACGGGAGCTCGACGAACACCGGGGAGCTGTTTTTT	CASRAVRDGSSTNTGELFF
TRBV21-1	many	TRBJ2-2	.	TGTGCCACAAGACAGGGAAGGGCCCCCCCCCGGGGGAGTCCCTCCCCGGGGGAGCTGTTTTTT	CATRQGRAPPRGSPSPGELFF
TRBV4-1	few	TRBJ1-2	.	TGCGCCAGCAGCCAAGGGACCGATGGCTACACCTTC	CASSQGTDGYTF
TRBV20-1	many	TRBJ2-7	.	TGCAGTGCTAGAGGGACACCAAGCTCCTACGAGCAGTACTTC	CSARGTPSSYEQYF
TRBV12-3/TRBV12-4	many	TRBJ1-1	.	TGTGCCAGCAGCCGACCGGGCGGAGGGCCGAACACTGAAGCTTTCTTT	CASSRPGGGPNTEAFF
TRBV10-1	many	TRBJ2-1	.	TGCGCCAGCAGTGAGTCGTGGGACGGCGGTTCCTACAATGAGCAGTTCTTC	CASSESWDGGSYNEQFF
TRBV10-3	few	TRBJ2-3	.	TGTGCCATCAGGGGGGGTGCGACCACAGATACGCAGTATTTT	CAIRGGATTDTQYF
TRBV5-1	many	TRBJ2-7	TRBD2	TGCGCCAGCAGCACGAGCGGGGGATATGCCGAGCAGTACTTC	CASSTSGGYAEQYF
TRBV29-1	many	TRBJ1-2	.	TGCAGCGCTCTGGTCGGGGGTCATGGCTACACCTTC	CSALVGGHGYTF
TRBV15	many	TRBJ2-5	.	TGTGCCACCAGCAGACCAGGGTTGGAGACCCAGTACTTC	CATSRPGLETQYF
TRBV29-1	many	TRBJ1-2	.	TGCAGCGTGGGGGGGGACTATGGCTACACCTTC	CSVGGDYGYTF